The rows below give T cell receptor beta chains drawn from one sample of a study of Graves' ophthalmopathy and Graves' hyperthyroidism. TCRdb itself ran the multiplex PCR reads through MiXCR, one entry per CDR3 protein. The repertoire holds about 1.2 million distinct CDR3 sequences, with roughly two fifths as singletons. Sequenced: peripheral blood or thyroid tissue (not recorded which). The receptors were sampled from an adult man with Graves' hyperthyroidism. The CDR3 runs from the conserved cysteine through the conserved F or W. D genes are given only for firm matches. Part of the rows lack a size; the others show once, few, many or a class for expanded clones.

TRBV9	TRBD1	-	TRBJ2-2	TGTGCCAGCAGCGCGACAGGGGGCAGGAACACCGGGGAGCTGTTTTTT	CASSATGGRNTGELFF
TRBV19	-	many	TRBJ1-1	TGTGCCAGTAGTACTCCCGGACAGATTAACACTGAAGCTTTCTTT	CASSTPGQINTEAFF
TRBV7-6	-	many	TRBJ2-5	TGTGCCAGCAGCGGACAAGACAGAATTCTAGCAGAGACCCAGTACTTC	CASSGQDRILAETQYF
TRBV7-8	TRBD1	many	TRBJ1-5	TGTGCCAGCAGCCAGGGACAGGGACCCAATCAGCCCCAGCATTTT	CASSQGQGPNQPQHF
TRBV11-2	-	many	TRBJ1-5	TGTGCCAGCAGCCGATGGCCGGGCAATCAGCCCCAGCATTTT	CASSRWPGNQPQHF
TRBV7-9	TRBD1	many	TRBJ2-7	TGTGCCAGCAGCTCGACAGGGCTCCCCTACGAGCAGTACTTC	CASSSTGLPYEQYF
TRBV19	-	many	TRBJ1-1	TGTGCCAGTAGCCTCACCGTGGAGAACACTGAAGCTTTCTTT	CASSLTVENTEAFF
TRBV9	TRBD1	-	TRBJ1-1	TGTGCCAGCAGCGTAGAGACAGGGGGAGACACTGAAGCTTTCTTT	CASSVETGGDTEAFF
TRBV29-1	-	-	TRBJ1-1	TGCAGCTTACTGGGCGTCACTGAAGCTTTCTTT	CSLLGVTEAFF
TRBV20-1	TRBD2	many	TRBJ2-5	TGCAGTGCCGGGAGGGGTCGGGAGACCCAGTACTTC	CSAGRGRETQYF
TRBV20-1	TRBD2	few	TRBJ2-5	TGCAGTGCTCAAGGGACTAGCGGGGCCCGGGCGTCCCAAGAGACCCAGTACTTC	CSAQGTSGARASQETQYF
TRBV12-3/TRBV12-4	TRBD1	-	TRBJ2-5	TGTGCCAGCAGTTTACTCGGGACAGGCCTTAAGGAGACCCAGTACTTC	CASSLLGTGLKETQYF
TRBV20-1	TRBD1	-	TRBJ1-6	TGCAGTGCTTGGGACAGGGCTCTCGATAATTCACCCCTCCACTTT	CSAWDRALDNSPLHF
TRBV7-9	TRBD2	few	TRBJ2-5	TGTGCCAGCAGCTCCAGTAGGTCGGTCGGGGGGGGCTACCAAGAGACCCAGTACTTC	CASSSSRSVGGGYQETQYF
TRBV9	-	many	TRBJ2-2	TGTGCCAGCAGCGACCCGTCGGGCGAATTTGCGAACACCGGGGAGCTGTTTTTT	CASSDPSGEFANTGELFF
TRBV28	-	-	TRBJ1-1	TGTGCCAGCAGTTTGCCGACAGATTTGTGGGCTTTCTTT	CASSLPTDLWAFF
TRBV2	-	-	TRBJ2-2	TGTGCCAGCAGTGACGCGGGACCGAACACCGGGGAGCTGTCTTGG	CASSDAGPNTGELSW
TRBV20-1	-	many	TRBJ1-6	TGCAGTGCCCACCGGGGAGCCAGCTCCTATAATTCACCCCTCCACTTT	CSAHRGASSYNSPLHF
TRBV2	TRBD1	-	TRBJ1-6	TGTGCCAGCTGGGGGACAGGCAATTCACCCCTCCACTTT	CASWGTGNSPLHF
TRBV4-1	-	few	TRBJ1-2	TGCGCCAGCAGCCAAGGGGAGCGCGTTAACTATGGCTACACCTTC	CASSQGERVNYGYTF
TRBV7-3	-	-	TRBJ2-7	TGTGCCAGCAGTGGTACTCCCGACGAGCAGTACTTC	CASSGTPDEQYF
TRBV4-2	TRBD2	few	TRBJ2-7	TGTGCCAGCAGCCCCTTACCGGGGGGAAGAATAATCTACGAGCAGTACTTC	CASSPLPGGRIIYEQYF